Listed below are T cell receptor beta chains from one sample, sequenced in a study of blood T cell repertoires in COVID-19. Repertoires were generated with immunoSEQ multiplex PCR, while TCRdb's copy carries only in-frame clones and drops some. Here the sample spans fewer than 200,000 clones, 70% to 90% being singletons. Sample: peripheral blood. The origin of the receptors is a man aged 18-30 years who had recovered from COVID-19. Each CDR3 is given with its conserved first and last residue. Each record gives: V gene, D gene, J gene, CDR3 length, clone size, CDR3 DNA, CDR3 protein. A D gene is named only where the DNA matches it firmly. Clone size appears in some rows only: once, few, many, or a class for an expanded clone.

>TRBV30|TRBD2|TRBJ2-1|12|-
TGTGCCTGGAGTACTAGCGGGAATGAGCAGTTCTTC
CAWSTSGNEQFF
>TRBV7-8|TRBD2|TRBJ2-5|18|-
TGTGCCAGCAGAACTCTTCGGGGGGAAGAGAAATACCAAGAGACCCAGTACTTC
CASRTLRGEEKYQETQYF
>TRBV6-2/TRBV6-3|-|TRBJ1-1|14|-
TGTGCCAGCAGTTATACGGACGGGGTCACTGAAGCTTTCTTT
CASSYTDGVTEAFF
>TRBV19|-|TRBJ1-5|15|-
TGTGCCAGTAGTATAGGTCCAGTTAGCAATCAGCCCCAGCATTTT
CASSIGPVSNQPQHF
>TRBV10-3|TRBD2|TRBJ2-1|14|-
TGTGCCACCCTGGAAGGGCTAGCGGACAATGAGCAGTTCTTC
CATLEGLADNEQFF
>TRBV7-9|-|TRBJ1-5|17|-
TGTGCCAGCAGCTTAGGCGATTCGGGAGTAGGGAATCAGCCCCAGCATTTT
CASSLGDSGVGNQPQHF
>TRBV2|-|TRBJ2-1|15|-
TGTGCCAGCAGCAAAGACCTAGCGAGCTACAATGAGCAGTTCTTC
CASSKDLASYNEQFF
>TRBV5-1|-|TRBJ2-3|13|-
TGCGCCAGCAGCTCGGGACTTACAGATACGCAGTATTTT
CASSSGLTDTQYF
>TRBV25-1|-|TRBJ2-2|14|-
TGTGCCAGCAGCGCAGGGTCGAACACCGGGGAGCTGTTTTTT
CASSAGSNTGELFF
>TRBV27|TRBD2|TRBJ2-7|16|-
TGTGCCAGCAGTCCTCGATCAACAAGCGGGAGTTACGAGCAGTACTTC
CASSPRSTSGSYEQYF
>TRBV18|TRBD1|TRBJ2-5|15|-
TGTGCCAGCTCACCCGGGACAGGGCGAGAGGAGACCCAGTACTTC
CASSPGTGREETQYF
>TRBV5-4|-|TRBJ2-1|15|-
TGTGCCAGCAGCTTGCCAGCGACCCTGGCAAATGAGCAGTTCTTC
CASSLPATLANEQFF
>TRBV10-3|TRBD1|TRBJ2-7|17|few
TGTGCCATCAGTGAGTCCGCCGAGACAGGGGGCGGGTACGAGCAGTACTTC
CAISESAETGGGYEQYF
>TRBV30|-|TRBJ1-6|14|-
TGTGCCTGGAATAACTACAGGCGTAATTCACCCCTCCACTTT
CAWNNYRRNSPLHF
>TRBV7-2|-|TRBJ1-2|14|-
TGTGCCAGCAGCCAGACTCTAACAGGCTATGGCTACACCTTC
CASSQTLTGYGYTF
>TRBV6-4|-|TRBJ2-5|15|-
TGTGCCAGCAGGGGGGCGCGAGGATCGGCAGAGACCCAGTACTTC
CASRGARGSAETQYF
>TRBV28|TRBD2|TRBJ2-1|15|once
TGTGCCAGCAGTTCCCCCGGAGGGAGGGCATATGAGCAGTTCTTC
CASSSPGGRAYEQFF
>TRBV5-1|-|TRBJ1-4|15|-
TGCGCCAGCAGCCCAGGCACCCTCTCTAATGAAAAACTGTTTTTT
CASSPGTLSNEKLFF
>TRBV18|TRBD1|TRBJ1-5|16|-
TGTGCCAGCTCACCAGAGCCGGGACAGGGCTCTAGGCCCCAGCATTTT
CASSPEPGQGSRPQHF
>TRBV9|-|TRBJ1-2|13|-
TGTGCCAGCAGCCGGGACGGAGGGTATGGCTACACCTTC
CASSRDGGYGYTF
>TRBV28|TRBD1|TRBJ1-2|15|-
TGTGCCAGCAGTCCTGGGGGACAGGGGGATGATGGCTACACCTTC
CASSPGGQGDDGYTF
>TRBV18|-|TRBJ2-6|18|-
TGTGCCAGCTCACCACTCCAACCCCACAGTCCCGGGGCCAACGTCCTGACTTTC
CASSPLQPHSPGANVLTF
>TRBV9|-|TRBJ2-1|16|-
TGTGCCAGCAGCGTAGGAGGCTTAGTATCCTACAATGAGCAGTTCTTC
CASSVGGLVSYNEQFF
>TRBV12-3/TRBV12-4|-|TRBJ1-5|11|-
TGTGCCAGCAGCCAGGGGCCCCACCAGCATTTT
CASSQGPHQHF
>TRBV19|TRBD1|TRBJ2-1|15|-
TGTGCCAGTAGTCCGCGACAGGGCATGATACATGAGCAGTTCTTC
CASSPRQGMIHEQFF
>TRBV5-1|-|TRBJ2-3|14|-
TGCGCCAGCAGCTTGGGGGTAGCCACAGATACGCAGTATTTT
CASSLGVATDTQYF
>TRBV6-2/TRBV6-3|TRBD1|TRBJ2-3|14|-
TGTGCCAGCAGTCCCGGACAGGCTGGAGATACGCAGTATTTT
CASSPGQAGDTQYF
>TRBV18|TRBD1|TRBJ1-1|15|-
TGTGCCAGCTCACGACAGGGGGCATCGAACACTGAAGCTTTCTTT
CASSRQGASNTEAFF
>TRBV2|TRBD1|TRBJ2-7|15|-
TGTGCCAGCAGTGAAGGGGGGACAGGGAGATACGAGCAGTACTTC
CASSEGGTGRYEQYF
>TRBV27|TRBD1|TRBJ2-7|14|-
TGTGCCAGCAGTTCGGGACAGGGGGCCTACGAGCAGTACTTC
CASSSGQGAYEQYF
>TRBV15|TRBD1|TRBJ1-5|15|once
TGTGCCACCAGCAGTCAGGGGACAGGGGATCAGCCCCAGCATTTT
CATSSQGTGDQPQHF
>TRBV7-9|-|TRBJ1-5|14|-
TGTGCCAGCAGCCCTAGTTCTAGCAATCAGCCCCAGCATTTT
CASSPSSSNQPQHF
>TRBV19|-|TRBJ2-2|12|-
TGTGCCAGTAGGAGGAACACCGGGGAGCTGTTTTTT
CASRRNTGELFF
>TRBV4-3|-|TRBJ2-7|15|-
TGCGCCAGCAGCCAAGCTCGAGGAGGAAACTACGAGCAGTACTTC
CASSQARGGNYEQYF
>TRBV5-1|-|TRBJ2-7|16|-
TGCGCCAGCAGCTTGGTGTCGGGAAATGGTATTTACGAGCAGTACTTC
CASSLVSGNGIYEQYF
>TRBV7-2|-|TRBJ2-5|15|-
TGTGCCAGCAGCTTAGCGGGAGGGGGACGGGAGACCCAGTACTTC
CASSLAGGGRETQYF
>TRBV7-9|TRBD1|TRBJ1-2|14|-
TGTGCCAGCAGTCGTGGACAGGGGACCTATGGCTACACCTTC
CASSRGQGTYGYTF
>TRBV9|-|TRBJ2-2|14|-
TGTGCCAGCAGCGTAGGGGGCTACACCGGGGAGCTGTTTTTT
CASSVGGYTGELFF
>TRBV4-3|-|TRBJ2-7|17|-
TGCGCCAGCAGCCAACGGACGACAGGGACTCCTACGGACGAGCAGTACTTC
CASSQRTTGTPTDEQYF
>TRBV6-5|-|TRBJ2-1|15|-
TGTGCCAGCAGTATTGGCGGGAACCCCTACAATGAGCAGTTCTTC
CASSIGGNPYNEQFF
>TRBV4-2|TRBD2|TRBJ2-1|16|-
TGTGCCAGCAGCCAAGAACGGACTAGCGGGACGCGGGAGCAGTTCTTC
CASSQERTSGTREQFF
>TRBV7-9|TRBD1|TRBJ1-1|15|-
TGTGCCAGCAGCCCCGGGACAGGGGGCGGCACTGAAGCTTTCTTT
CASSPGTGGGTEAFF
>TRBV30|TRBD2|TRBJ2-1|15|-
TGTGCCTGGAGTGTAGGCGGGAGGACCTACAATGAGCAGTTCTTC
CAWSVGGRTYNEQFF
>TRBV5-1|TRBD1|TRBJ2-1|13|-
TGCGCCAGCAGCTTTCAGGGGGACAATGAGCAGTTCTTC
CASSFQGDNEQFF
>TRBV6-2/TRBV6-3|TRBD1|TRBJ1-6|15|-
TGTGCCAGCAGTTACCCGGGACAGGGAAGGACACCCCTCCACTTT
CASSYPGQGRTPLHF
>TRBV5-1|-|TRBJ2-7|12|-
TGCGCCAGCAGCTCGGTGGGGGGAGAGCAGTACTTC
CASSSVGGEQYF
>TRBV10-3|TRBD1|TRBJ2-2|14|-
TGTGCCATCAGGCCGACAGGGGACACCGGGGAGCTGTTTTTT
CAIRPTGDTGELFF
>TRBV29-1|-|TRBJ2-1|11|-
TGCAGCGTTGCGCCAAACTACGAGCAGTTCTTC
CSVAPNYEQFF
>TRBV3-1/TRBV3-2|TRBD2|TRBJ2-5|14|once
TGTGCCAGCAGCCCTCCCGGGACTAGCGATACCCAGTACTTC
CASSPPGTSDTQYF
>TRBV4-1|TRBD2|TRBJ2-2|19|-
TGCGCCAGCAGCCAACCCCCCGAACTAGCGGGAGGTAACACCGGGGAGCTGTTTTTT
CASSQPPELAGGNTGELFF